The clone carrying this TCR beta chain was recorded many times. The sample comes from a study of T cells after yellow fever vaccination. Turning to the study itself: Preparation used SMART-Seq v4 Ultra Low Input for the low-cell-number fractions.

The germline V and J ends were trimmed by 1 base and 9 bases, with 10 bases remaining between them. This CDR3 spans 13 amino acids. Germline lookup yields CDR1 SGHVS and CDR2 FQNEAQ. UMIs were added to TCR cDNA along with a universal primer site when it was made by 5'RACE template switching. TCRdb fed the 5' RACE reads into MiXCR, producing one record per CDR3 protein. The table has 310,000 or so distinct CDR3 sequences, roughly 3.5% seen once; the top ten hold around 20%. The sequence was collected from a man younger than 30 who received the YFV17D yellow fever vaccine. The chain has TRBV7-8 and TRBJ2-1, with unresolved D. The sample here was PBMCs, taken on the day of the yellow fever booster vaccination. CDR3 coding DNA: TGTGCCAGCAGCTTAGGGGTTGGTTCTGAGCAGTTCTTC. Amino acid sequence: CASSLGVGSEQFF.